The 4 T cell receptor beta chains below were found in one sample sequenced in a study of chemoradiotherapy in HPV16-positive cancers (dated by TCRdb to the early 2020s). Library method: the immunoSEQ multiplex PCR assay. Sourced from immuneACCESS, this table was stored by TCRdb with only in-frame sequences that have V and J called. A share of the clones is absent; for the studies checked, an unresolved V gene accounts for under half, and the remainder has no known explanation. Counted in this sample were some 30,000 clones; about four fifths of them appeared once. The ten largest clones capture around 5.1% of the sample. The sample in question was blood, obtained from a patient who underwent chemoradiotherapy. These receptor sequences come from a human donor with HPV-associated anogenital cancer.

V is TRBV7-9 and J is TRBJ1-2; D ambiguous. The CDR3 totals 11 residues. V was pared by 6 bases and J by 7 bases, with 9 bases between. Per germline, CDR1 SEHNR and CDR2 FQNEAQ (reference sequence). The CDR3: CASSYSLGYTF. CDR3 bases: TGTGCCAGCAGTTACTCCCTTGGCTACACCTTC.

This rearrangement joins TRBV6-4 to TRBJ2-2, with D unclear. V dropped 2 bases and J dropped 4 bases, with 8 bases sitting between them. The CDR3 has 14 amino acids. Per the germline V gene, CDR1 is MRHNA and CDR2 is SNTAGT. The CDR3 nucleotides read TGTGCCAGCAGTGACGGCGTATCCACCGGGGAGCTGTTTTTT. Its protein product is CASSDGVSTGELFF.

J is TRBJ1-3 and V is TRBV4-1; D ambiguous. Trimming pared 1 base from V and 2 bases from J, leaving 15 bases between. CDR1 MGHRA and CDR2 YSYEKL come from the germline V gene. CDR3 length: 17 residues. The CDR3 nucleotides read TGCGCCAGCAGCCAAGCTAACAGAGGAGGGCCTGGAAACACCATATATTTT. Translated, it gives CASSQANRGGPGNTIYF.

The rearrangement joins TRBV9 to TRBJ2-1, with 12 nucleotides matching TRBD2. CDR1 and CDR2 (germline): SGDLS, YYNGEE. V lost 4 bases to trimming and J lost 6 bases; unmatched junction nucleotides: 5. CDR3 length: 15 amino acids. CDR3 sequence (DNA): TGTGCCAGCAGCATAAGGACTAGCGGGGCCAATGAGCAGTTCTTC. Protein product: CASSIRTSGANEQFF.